The rows below give T cell receptor beta chains drawn from one sample of a study of blood T cell repertoires in COVID-19. Assay used: immunoSEQ multiplex PCR; TCRdb lists only in-frame clones, some missing. The table has tens of thousands of clones, about 82% seen once. Sequencing was performed on peripheral blood. Source of these receptors: a man between 45 and 60 years old with acute or convalescent COVID-19. Both conserved end residues are trimmed from each CDR3.

cdr3_aa	v_call
ASSPTSGGSYEQY	TRBV27
ASSQGGGQETQY	TRBV9
ATSDRKGNQETQY	TRBV24-1
ASNKRDSNSPLH	TRBV21-1
ASSRLAGDFSEQF	TRBV7-6
ASSPRAGGRSYNEQF	TRBV11-3
TSSQEIREGNTIY	TRBV4-2
ASGHNNEQF	TRBV10-2
ASSTRDRVQETQY	TRBV19
ASSGLRVSYNSPLH	TRBV25-1
ASSYGQGSVQY	TRBV7-9
ASRLTSLGEQY	TRBV12-3/TRBV12-4
ASSQVVRGPYEQY	TRBV4-1
ASSSMGGSTSGNTIY	TRBV5-1
ASSLRGDGDEQF	TRBV5-1
ASSPRDRVGLAGGNEQF	TRBV4-2
ASSFDRSLEQY	TRBV5-4
ASSPSAGQGNSPLH	TRBV5-1
ASSRTGGDYEQY	TRBV11-2
ATIEKRQGDGNYYKPNQPQH	TRBV24-1
ASSYDRANTEAF	TRBV6-5
ASIGETAVEKLF	TRBV19
ASSPPPRAGSTDTQY	TRBV28
ASSRGQNEQF	TRBV5-6
ASSPQGASEQPQH	TRBV18
ASSSGGDETQY	TRBV11-2
ASSPPGTGEQPQH	TRBV7-9
ASSAGTNPNQPQH	TRBV2
ASSLAPNGEGEKLF	TRBV5-1
ASSVGYGVGYT	TRBV9
ATSDSILNTDTQY	TRBV24-1
ASSPDSQYQPQH	TRBV2
ASSYRLYQPQH	TRBV6-5
ASSKDRRNGYT	TRBV6-5
ASRSNINEKLF	TRBV28
SAPKRYEQY	TRBV20-1
ASSRTGGFGYT	TRBV5-5
ASSHLSEQY	TRBV5-8
ASSRTSGSTDTQY	TRBV7-3
ASSTLTSLSETQY	TRBV19
ASTTGTGVGEQY	TRBV5-1
ASSPRQGWGSMNTEAF	TRBV3-1/TRBV3-2
ASSVTGTYEQY	TRBV27
ASRGQLNSPLH	TRBV6-6
ASSVAGQGLETQY	TRBV9
ASSLFETAEAF	TRBV11-2
ASSYGGNYGYT	TRBV6-5
ASSYRGGYGYT	TRBV6-5
ASSYSILLSTEAF	TRBV6-5